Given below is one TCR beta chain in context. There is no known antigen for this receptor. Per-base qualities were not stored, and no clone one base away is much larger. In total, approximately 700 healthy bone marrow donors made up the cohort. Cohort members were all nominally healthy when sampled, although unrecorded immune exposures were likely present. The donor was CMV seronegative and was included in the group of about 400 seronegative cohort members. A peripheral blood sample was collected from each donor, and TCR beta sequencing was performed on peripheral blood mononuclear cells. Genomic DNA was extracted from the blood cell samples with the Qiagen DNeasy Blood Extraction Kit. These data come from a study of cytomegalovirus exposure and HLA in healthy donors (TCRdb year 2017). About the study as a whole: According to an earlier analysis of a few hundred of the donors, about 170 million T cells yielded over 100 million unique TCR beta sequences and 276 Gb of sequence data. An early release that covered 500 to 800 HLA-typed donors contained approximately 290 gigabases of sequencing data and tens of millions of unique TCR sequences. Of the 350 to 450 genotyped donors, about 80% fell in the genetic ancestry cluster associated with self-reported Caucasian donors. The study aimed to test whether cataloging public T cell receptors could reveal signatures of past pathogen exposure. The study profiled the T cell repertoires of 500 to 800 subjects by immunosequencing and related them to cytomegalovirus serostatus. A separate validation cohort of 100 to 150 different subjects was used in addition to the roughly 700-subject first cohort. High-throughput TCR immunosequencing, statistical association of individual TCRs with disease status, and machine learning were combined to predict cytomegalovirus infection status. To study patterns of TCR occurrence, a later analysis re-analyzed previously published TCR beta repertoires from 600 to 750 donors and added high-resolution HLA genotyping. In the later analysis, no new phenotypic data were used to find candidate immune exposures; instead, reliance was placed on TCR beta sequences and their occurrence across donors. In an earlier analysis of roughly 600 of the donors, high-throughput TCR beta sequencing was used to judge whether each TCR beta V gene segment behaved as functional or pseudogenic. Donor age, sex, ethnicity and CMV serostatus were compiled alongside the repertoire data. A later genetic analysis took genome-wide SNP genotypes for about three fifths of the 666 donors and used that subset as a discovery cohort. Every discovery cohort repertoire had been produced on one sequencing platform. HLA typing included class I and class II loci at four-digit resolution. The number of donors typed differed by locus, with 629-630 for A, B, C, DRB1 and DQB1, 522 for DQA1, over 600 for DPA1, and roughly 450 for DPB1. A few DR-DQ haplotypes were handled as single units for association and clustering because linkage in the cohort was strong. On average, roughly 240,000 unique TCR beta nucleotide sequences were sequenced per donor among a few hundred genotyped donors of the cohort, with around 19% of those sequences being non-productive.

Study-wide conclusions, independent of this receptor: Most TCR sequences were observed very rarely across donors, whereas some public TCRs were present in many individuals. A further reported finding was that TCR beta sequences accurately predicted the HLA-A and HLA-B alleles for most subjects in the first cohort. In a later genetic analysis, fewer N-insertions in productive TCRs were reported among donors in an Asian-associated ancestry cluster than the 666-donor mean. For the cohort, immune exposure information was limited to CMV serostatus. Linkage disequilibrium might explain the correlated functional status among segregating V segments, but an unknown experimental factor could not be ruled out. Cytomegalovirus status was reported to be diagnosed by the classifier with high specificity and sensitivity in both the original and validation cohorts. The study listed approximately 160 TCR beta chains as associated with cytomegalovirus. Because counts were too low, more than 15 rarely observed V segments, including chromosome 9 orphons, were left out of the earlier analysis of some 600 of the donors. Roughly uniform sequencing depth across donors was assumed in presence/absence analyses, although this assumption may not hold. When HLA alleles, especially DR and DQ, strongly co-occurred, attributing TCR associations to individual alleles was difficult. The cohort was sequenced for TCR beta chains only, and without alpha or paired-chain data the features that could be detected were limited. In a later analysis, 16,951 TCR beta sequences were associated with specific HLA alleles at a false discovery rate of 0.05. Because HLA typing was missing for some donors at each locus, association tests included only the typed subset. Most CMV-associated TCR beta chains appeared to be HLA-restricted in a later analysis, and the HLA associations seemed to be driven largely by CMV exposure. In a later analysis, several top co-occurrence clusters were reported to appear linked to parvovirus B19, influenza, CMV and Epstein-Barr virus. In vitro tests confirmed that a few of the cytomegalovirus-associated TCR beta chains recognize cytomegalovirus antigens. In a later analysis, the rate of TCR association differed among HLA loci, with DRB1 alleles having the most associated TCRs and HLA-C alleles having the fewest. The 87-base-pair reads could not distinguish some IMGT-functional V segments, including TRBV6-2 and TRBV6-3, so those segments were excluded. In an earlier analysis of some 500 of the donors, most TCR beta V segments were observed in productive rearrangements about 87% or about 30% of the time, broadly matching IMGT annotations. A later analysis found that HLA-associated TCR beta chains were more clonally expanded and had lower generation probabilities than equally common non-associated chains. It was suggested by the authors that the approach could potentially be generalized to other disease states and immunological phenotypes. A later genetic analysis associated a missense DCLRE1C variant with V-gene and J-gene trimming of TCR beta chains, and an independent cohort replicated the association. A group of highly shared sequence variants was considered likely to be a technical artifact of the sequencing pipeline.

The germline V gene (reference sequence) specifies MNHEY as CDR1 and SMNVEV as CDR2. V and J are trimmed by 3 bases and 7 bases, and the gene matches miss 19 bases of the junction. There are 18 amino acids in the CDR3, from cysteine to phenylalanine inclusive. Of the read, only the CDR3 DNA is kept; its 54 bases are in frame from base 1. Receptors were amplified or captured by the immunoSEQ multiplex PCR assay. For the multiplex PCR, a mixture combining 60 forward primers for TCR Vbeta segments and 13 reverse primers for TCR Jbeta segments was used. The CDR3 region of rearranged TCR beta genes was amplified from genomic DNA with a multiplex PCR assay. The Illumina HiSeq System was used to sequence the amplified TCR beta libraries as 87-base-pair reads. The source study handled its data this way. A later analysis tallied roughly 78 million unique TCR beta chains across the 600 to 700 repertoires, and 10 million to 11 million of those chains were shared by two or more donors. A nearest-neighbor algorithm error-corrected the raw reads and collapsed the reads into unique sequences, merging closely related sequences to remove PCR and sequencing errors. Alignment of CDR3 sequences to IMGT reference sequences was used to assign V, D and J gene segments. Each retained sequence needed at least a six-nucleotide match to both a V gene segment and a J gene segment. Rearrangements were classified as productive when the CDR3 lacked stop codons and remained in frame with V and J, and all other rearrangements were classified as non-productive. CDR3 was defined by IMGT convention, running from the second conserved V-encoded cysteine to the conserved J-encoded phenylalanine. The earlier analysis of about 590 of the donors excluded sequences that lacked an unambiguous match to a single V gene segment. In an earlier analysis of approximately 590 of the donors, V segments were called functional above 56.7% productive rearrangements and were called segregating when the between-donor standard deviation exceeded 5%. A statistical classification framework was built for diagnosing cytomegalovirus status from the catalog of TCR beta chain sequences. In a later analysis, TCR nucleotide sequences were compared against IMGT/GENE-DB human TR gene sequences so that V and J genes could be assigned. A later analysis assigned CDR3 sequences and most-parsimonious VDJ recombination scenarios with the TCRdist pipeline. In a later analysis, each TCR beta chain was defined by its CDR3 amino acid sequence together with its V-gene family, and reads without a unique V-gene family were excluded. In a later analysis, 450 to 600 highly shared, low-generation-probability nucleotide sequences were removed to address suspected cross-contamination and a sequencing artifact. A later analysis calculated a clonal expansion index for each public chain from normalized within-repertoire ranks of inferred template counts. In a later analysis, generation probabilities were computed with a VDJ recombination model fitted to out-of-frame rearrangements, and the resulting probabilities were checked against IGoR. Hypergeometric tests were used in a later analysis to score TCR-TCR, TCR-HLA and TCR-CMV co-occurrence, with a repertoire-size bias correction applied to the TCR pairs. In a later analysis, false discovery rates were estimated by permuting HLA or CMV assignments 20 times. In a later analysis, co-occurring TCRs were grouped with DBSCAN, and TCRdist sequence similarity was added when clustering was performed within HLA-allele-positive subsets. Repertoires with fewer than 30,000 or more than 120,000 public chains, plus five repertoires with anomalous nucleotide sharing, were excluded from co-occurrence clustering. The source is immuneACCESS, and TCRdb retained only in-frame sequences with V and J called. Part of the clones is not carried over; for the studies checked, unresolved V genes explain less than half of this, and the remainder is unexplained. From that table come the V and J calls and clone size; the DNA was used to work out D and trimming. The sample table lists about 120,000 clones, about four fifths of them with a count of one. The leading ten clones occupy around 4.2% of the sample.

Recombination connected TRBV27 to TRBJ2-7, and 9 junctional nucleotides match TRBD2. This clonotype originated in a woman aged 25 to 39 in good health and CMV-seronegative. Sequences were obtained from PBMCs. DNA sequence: TGTGCCAGCAGTTTTTTTGAGGACTTCTTGCGGGAGGGAACTGAGCAGTACTTC. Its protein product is CASSFFEDFLREGTEQYF.